One and the same sample provided the 5 T cell receptor beta chains below, sequenced in a study of cytomegalovirus exposure and HLA in healthy donors. The PCR ran on 60 Vbeta and 13 Jbeta primers. This table comes from immunoSEQ multiplex PCR, and its TCRdb copy is limited to in-frame clones, with some not included. The repertoire has roughly 180,000 clones, over 80% of them found once; the top ten carry under 6%. The sample consisted of PBMCs. The source is a woman aged 45-65 years in good health and CMV-seropositive.

The chain uses TRBV19 and TRBJ2-5; tentative D call: TRBD2 (7 bases). The CDR3 is 17 amino acids. CDR1 and CDR2 from the germline V gene are LNHDA and SQIVND (reference sequence). The germline V and J ends were trimmed by 3 bases and 2 bases, with 19 bases remaining between them. The CDR3 sequence: CASSMSSGGRGQETQYF. DNA for the CDR3: TGTGCCAGTAGTATGTCGTCCGGGGGGCGAGGACAAGAGACCCAGTACTTC.

The chain employs TRBV28 and TRBJ1-2, with D possibly being TRBD1 (5 bases). Trimming removed 6 bases at V and 0 bases at J, with 14 bases between. Germline V CDR1 and CDR2: MDHEN, SYDVKM. There are 15 residues in the CDR3. CDR3 region: CASRVTASANYGYTF. Written as DNA, the CDR3 is TGTGCCAGCAGGGTGACAGCCTCAGCTAACTATGGCTACACCTTC.

The V call is TRBV18, the J call TRBJ2-7; TRBD2 aligns across 14 bases. CDR3 length: 15 amino acids. Germline CDR1 reads KGHSH; CDR2 reads LQKENI. Trimming removed 6 bases from V and 1 base from J; junction bases left unmatched: 2. The CDR3 DNA reads TGTGCCAGCTCCCGGACTAGCGGGGGGTCCTACGAGCAGTACTTC. This codes for CASSRTSGGSYEQYF.

The chain couples TRBV19 to TRBJ1-1; D is uncertain. The CDR3 covers 15 residues. Trimming took 6 bases from V and 1 from J, leaving 15 bases between them. Germline assignment: CDR1 LNHDA and CDR2 SQIVND (reference sequence). CDR3 sequence reads: CASSRERARNTEAFF. CDR3 bases: TGTGCCAGTAGCCGGGAGAGAGCCCGGAACACTGAAGCTTTCTTT.

The V call is TRBV7-2, the J call TRBJ1-5, with D possibly TRBD1 on 5 matching bases. The V end lost 1 base, the J end lost 1 base, and 8 bases lay between the germline ends. Germline CDR1 reads SGHTA; CDR2 reads FQGNSA. This CDR3 is 15 amino acids long. The CDR3 sequence is CASSLVSGSNQPQHF. CDR3 in DNA: TGTGCCAGCAGCTTAGTTTCAGGGAGCAATCAGCCCCAGCATTTT.